This T cell receptor (beta chain) was sequenced during a study of cytomegalovirus exposure and HLA in healthy donors (dated by TCRdb to about 2017). Notes on the research overall: According to an earlier analysis of 587 of the donors, 150 million to 200 million T cells yielded roughly 110 million unique TCR beta sequences and 250 to 350 Gb of sequence data. An early release that covered some 640 HLA-typed donors contained approximately 300 gigabases of sequencing data and tens of millions of unique TCR sequences. The genetic ancestry cluster associated with self-reported Caucasian donors included 65% to 90% of the approximately 400 genotyped donors. The study aimed to test whether cataloging public T cell receptors could reveal signatures of past pathogen exposure. Using immunosequencing, the study profiled T cell repertoires from some 670 subjects and related those repertoires to cytomegalovirus serostatus. Besides the first cohort of 666 subjects, a separate validation cohort made up of about 120 different subjects was used. The study combined high-throughput TCR immunosequencing, statistical association of individual TCRs with disease status, and machine learning to predict cytomegalovirus infection status. A later analysis re-examined previously published TCR beta repertoires from roughly 720 donors and added high-resolution HLA genotyping to investigate patterns of TCR occurrence. The later analysis used no new phenotypic data to find candidate immune exposures, relying instead on TCR beta sequences and their occurrence across donors. An earlier analysis of several hundred of the donors applied high-throughput TCR beta sequencing to assess whether each TCR beta V gene segment acted as functional or pseudogenic. Donor age, sex, ethnicity and CMV serostatus were compiled together with the repertoire data. Genome-wide SNP genotypes for about 65% of the 666 donors were used in a later genetic analysis, which treated that subset as a discovery cohort. Every discovery cohort repertoire had been produced on one sequencing platform. HLA typing included class I and class II loci at four-digit resolution. The number of donors typed differed by locus, with about 629-630 for A, B, C, DRB1 and DQB1, 522 for DQA1, under 610 for DPA1, and under 490 for DPB1. Because of strong linkage in the cohort, roughly five DR-DQ haplotypes were treated as single units for association and clustering. On average, around 230,000 unique TCR beta nucleotide sequences were sequenced per donor among a few hundred genotyped donors of the cohort, with roughly 18% of those sequences being non-productive. Overall study results and their limits: According to a later analysis, most CMV-associated TCR beta chains appeared to be HLA-restricted, and the HLA associations seemed to be driven largely by CMV exposure. A group of highly shared sequence variants was considered likely to be a technical artifact of the sequencing pipeline. Cytomegalovirus status was reported to be diagnosed by the classifier with high specificity and sensitivity in both the original and validation cohorts. According to the authors, the approach could potentially be generalized to other disease states and immunological phenotypes. CMV serostatus was the only immune exposure information available for the cohort. Sequencing depth was assumed to be roughly uniform across donors in the presence/absence analyses, though that assumption may not hold. V-gene and J-gene trimming of TCR beta chains was associated with a missense DCLRE1C variant in a later genetic analysis, and the association was replicated in an independent cohort. Because the 87-base-pair reads could not distinguish some IMGT-functional V segments, including TRBV6-2 and TRBV6-3, those segments were excluded. HLA typing was unavailable for some donors at each locus, so association tests used only the typed subset. Across donors, most TCR sequences were observed very rarely, whereas some public TCRs were present in many individuals. A further reported finding was that TCR beta sequences accurately predicted the HLA-A and HLA-B alleles for most subjects in the first cohort. A total of 150 to 200 TCR beta chains were listed by the study as associated with cytomegalovirus. A later analysis reported that several top co-occurrence clusters appeared linked to parvovirus B19, influenza, CMV and Epstein-Barr virus. A later analysis found that TCR association rates varied across HLA loci, with DRB1 alleles showing the most associated TCRs and HLA-C alleles the fewest. Because counts were too low, roughly 17 rarely observed V segments, including chromosome 9 orphons, were left out of the earlier analysis of 587 of the donors. An earlier analysis of 450 to 750 of the donors showed that most TCR beta V segments appeared in productive rearrangements either about 90% or about 30% of the time, which broadly matched IMGT annotations. Linkage disequilibrium might explain the correlated functional status among segregating V segments, but an unknown experimental factor could not be excluded. Only TCR beta chains were sequenced in this cohort, and the absence of alpha or paired-chain data limited detectable features. According to a later genetic analysis, donors in an Asian-associated ancestry cluster had fewer N-insertions in productive TCRs than the approximately 610-donor mean. When HLA alleles, especially DR and DQ, strongly co-occurred, TCR associations were difficult to assign to individual alleles. In a later analysis, HLA-associated TCR beta chains were found to be more clonally expanded and to have lower generation probabilities than equally common non-associated chains. A few of the identified cytomegalovirus-associated TCR beta chains were confirmed in vitro to be specific for cytomegalovirus antigens. A later analysis associated about 17,000 TCR beta sequences with specific HLA alleles at a false discovery rate of 0.05.

Libraries were built with the immunoSEQ multiplex PCR assay. A mixture of 60 forward primers for TCR Vbeta segments and 13 reverse primers for TCR Jbeta segments was used in the multiplex PCR. The CDR3 region of rearranged TCR beta genes was amplified from genomic DNA with a multiplex PCR assay. The amplified TCR beta libraries were sequenced on the Illumina HiSeq System as 87-base-pair reads. Processing in the source paper ran as follows. A later analysis tallied tens of millions of unique TCR beta chains across the 700 or so repertoires, and about 10 million of those chains were shared by two or more donors. Raw reads were error-corrected and collapsed into unique sequences with a nearest-neighbor algorithm that merged closely related sequences to remove PCR and sequencing errors. To assign V, D and J gene segments, CDR3 sequences were aligned to IMGT reference sequences. For a sequence to be retained, at least a six-nucleotide match to both a V gene segment and a J gene segment was required. Rearrangements were called productive when the CDR3 lacked stop codons and stayed in frame with V and J; all others were non-productive. CDR3 was defined by IMGT convention, running from the second conserved V-encoded cysteine to the conserved J-encoded phenylalanine. In an earlier analysis of roughly 610 of the donors, sequences lacking an unambiguous match to a single V gene segment were excluded. An earlier analysis of 500 to 700 of the donors classified V segments as functional when productive rearrangements were above 56.7% and as segregating when the standard deviation between donors was above 5%. To diagnose cytomegalovirus status from the catalog of TCR beta chain sequences, a statistical classification framework was built. V and J gene assignment, in a later analysis, came from comparing TCR nucleotide sequences with IMGT/GENE-DB human TR gene sequences. Using the TCRdist pipeline, a later analysis assigned CDR3 sequences along with most-parsimonious VDJ recombination scenarios. In a later analysis, each TCR beta chain was defined by its CDR3 amino acid sequence together with its V-gene family, and reads lacking a unique V-gene family were excluded. To address suspected cross-contamination and a sequencing artifact, a later analysis removed roughly 640 highly shared, low-generation-probability nucleotide sequences. In a later analysis, a clonal expansion index was calculated for each public chain from normalized within-repertoire ranks of inferred template counts. In a later analysis, generation probabilities were computed with a VDJ recombination model fitted to out-of-frame rearrangements, and the resulting probabilities were checked against IGoR. Hypergeometric tests were used in a later analysis to score TCR-TCR, TCR-HLA and TCR-CMV co-occurrence, with a repertoire-size bias correction applied to the TCR pairs. False discovery rates were estimated in a later analysis by permuting HLA or CMV assignments 20 times. In a later analysis, co-occurring TCRs were grouped with DBSCAN, and TCRdist sequence similarity was added when clustering was performed within HLA-allele-positive subsets. Repertoires with fewer than 30,000 or more than 120,000 public chains were left out of co-occurrence clustering, as were five repertoires with anomalous nucleotide sharing. TCRdb obtained this table from immuneACCESS and retained in-frame rearrangements with V and J assigned. These tables miss some clones; where compared with another copy, unresolved V genes account for less than half of the shortfall, and the remainder is unexplained. V, J and clone size reflect that table, while D and trimming were determined from the DNA. This sample gives 180,000 or so clones in total; more than 60% of them show up just once. About 7.7% of the sample is taken by the ten largest.

A few counts support this clone. Its antigen target is currently unknown. The sample holds no much larger clone one base away, and base qualities are not on file. The cohort was made up of 500 to 800 healthy bone marrow donors. All cohort members were sampled while nominally healthy, although unrecorded immune exposures were likely present. The donor was CMV seropositive and belonged to the group of about 290 seropositive cohort members. A peripheral blood sample was collected from each donor, and TCR beta sequencing was performed on peripheral blood mononuclear cells. Genomic DNA extraction from the blood cell samples was performed with the Qiagen DNeasy Blood Extraction Kit. Measured from the cysteine to the phenylalanine, the CDR3 is 15 residues long. Only CDR3 DNA is held: 45 bases, read in frame from base 1. At the junction V is shortened by 5 bases and J by 4 bases; bases outside the gene matches: 10. The germline V gene gives CDR1 as SGHTA and CDR2 as FQGNSA.

The rearrangement joined TRBV7-2 to TRBJ2-7; 8 junctional bases match TRBD2. Specimen: PBMCs. The clonotype originates from a woman in her 40s in good health and CMV-seropositive. The CDR3 region has the sequence CASSPIEAGGYEQYF. The nucleotide sequence is TGTGCCAGCAGCCCGATCGAGGCGGGGGGTTACGAGCAGTACTTC.